The clone carrying this T cell receptor (beta chain) was picked up a small number of times. The target antigen is unknown. The germline CDR1 and CDR2 sequences are SGHRS and YFSETQ. The length of the CDR3 is 14 residues. Trimming cost V 0 bases and J 12 bases, with 15 bases left between them. The data were obtained in a study of T-cell reconstitution after alpha-beta-depleted transplantation in children. Study-level points and caveats: In patients about two months after transplant, alpha-beta T cells reportedly arose from several hundred expanded graft clones. At one year after transplant, newly produced T cells mostly accounted for T-cell counts and diversity. High day-60 TCRbeta diversity in some patients came from surviving recipient T cells and thymic progenitors.

TCRbeta library preparation incorporated unique molecular identifiers. TCRdb reprocessed the PCR reads via MiXCR and lists one record per CDR3 protein. The table includes under 750,000 distinct CDR3 sequences, about 21% detected once. The rearrangement links TRBV5-1 to TRBJ1-4; a weak D match, TRBD1 (5 bases). The specimen comprised PBMCs, mostly from graft donor cells, sampled 360 days after TCRalphabeta/CD19-depleted stem cell transplant. This clonotype was obtained from a boy younger than two who had a stem cell transplant for acute myeloid leukemia, so the T cells may come from the graft donor. The CDR3: CASSLEETQAELFF. DNA for the CDR3: TGCGCCAGCAGCTTGGAGGAGACACAGGCGGAACTGTTTTTT.